This TCR beta chain is from a study of T cells in Graves' hyperthyroidism and ophthalmopathy (dated by TCRdb to between 2019 and 2020). Study-level background: A discovery cohort of about 96 patients, approximately 45 with Graves' ophthalmopathy and approximately 60 with stable Graves' hyperthyroidism, was used to find distinguishing TCR V-J signatures. After sampling, hyperthyroidism patients received methimazole starting at 30 mg daily, and ophthalmopathy patients received high-dose intravenous methylprednisolone. Prospective prediction of ophthalmopathy was tested in an independent validation cohort of 18 to 20 hyperthyroidism patients and 17 patients who later progressed to ophthalmopathy. In several Graves' hyperthyroidism patients, the study also compared T-cell repertoires from thyroid tissue with T-cell repertoires from blood. According to the paper, TCR Vbeta CDR3 sequencing was carried out on some 140 peripheral blood samples, which came from approximately 43 ophthalmopathy, approximately 78 hyperthyroidism and around 17 progressor patients. The roughly 100 discovery patients were randomly split 7:3 into training and test sets.

Note on this clonotype: Its specific antigen is unknown. Per-base quality was not reported, and no clone a single base away is much larger than it.

Cut back by 6 bases and 10 bases, the V and J ends lie 10 bases apart. CDR1 ENHRY and CDR2 SYGVKD are derived from the germline V gene. The CDR3 runs 12 residues from the cysteine to the phenylalanine. Only the CDR3 DNA is retained, 36 bases long and in frame from the first base. Stable Graves' hyperthyroidism was defined as no progression to ophthalmopathy during 18 months of follow-up. Hyperthyroidism patients were newly diagnosed, with disease duration under 2 months, and aged 18 to 65 years. Patients with uncontrolled infections, other autoimmune diseases, pregnancy or lactation were excluded. Diagnoses relied on clinical symptoms, serum thyroxine and TRAb, thyroid ultrasound and orbital computed tomography. Total RNA was extracted using Trizol reagent, and RNA quality was assessed on an Agilent 2100 Bioanalyzer. The TCR beta CDR3 regions were amplified from RNA transcripts. The TCR CDR3 was subjected to a first round of RT-PCR using the HTBI primer set and the Qiagen OneStep RT-PCR kit. Libraries were constructed in a second round of multiplex PCR, after which size selection and purification were carried out. The libraries were sequenced on an Illumina HiSeq2000 using paired-end 100 bp reads. Under the source paper's analysis protocol: SOAPnuke was used to process the raw data, with reads discarded if the reads contained adapters or uncalled bases, had a mean Phred below 15, or lacked an exact constant-primer or identifier match. COPE v1.2.5 was used to merge high-quality paired reads, and clonotypes were defined as unique nucleotide sequences. MiTCR v1.1 was used to align clonotypes to the IMGT TRBV, TRBD and TRBJ reference segments. The analysis was restricted to V-J combinations with a frequency above 0.0001, which together covered roughly 99% of the repertoires. A TCS score was defined as the ratio of F50 (clonal expansion) to E x V (chaos), with BLOSUM62-based TCRdist applied between CDR3 peptides within each V-J. Welch's t-statistics and random forest reduced roughly 540 V-J features to about 13, which were used in a naive Bayes classifier (R e1071). TCRdb itself trimmed the public reads at Q25 with fastp, ran MiXCR and retained productive beta chains. All rows with the same CDR3 protein become a single entry with the most common DNA and genes. It is TCRdb's table, rather than the study itself, that gives the V and J calls and clone size. A total of 600,000 or so distinct CDR3 sequences appear in this sample, more than 45% of them only once. The ten largest clones take up just over 8% of the sample.

The research as a whole found: During validation, the model predicted progression to ophthalmopathy a median of approximately six months ahead of onset, with more than 55% sensitivity and more than 72% specificity. Sample size was not statistically predetermined, and blinding of investigators to group allocation was not performed. Ophthalmopathy was separated from stable hyperthyroidism by a 13 V-J signature model, with approximately 86% sensitivity and roughly 81% specificity obtained in cross-validation and 80%/75% obtained in testing. Most expanded thyroid clonotypes (frequency above 0.001) were also detected in blood, suggesting blood repertoires may reflect thyroid immune responses.

Sequenced: peripheral blood or thyroid tissue (not recorded which). The receptor comes from a woman aged 18-29 years with Graves' hyperthyroidism. Donor details come from another sample of the same person, matched by shared clones. The chain was built from TRBV10-3 and TRBJ1-6; confidence is insufficient to name the D gene. The CDR3 sequence is CAIRDLRSPLHF. The nucleotide sequence reads as follows: TGTGCCATCAGGGACTTAAGGTCACCCCTCCACTTT.